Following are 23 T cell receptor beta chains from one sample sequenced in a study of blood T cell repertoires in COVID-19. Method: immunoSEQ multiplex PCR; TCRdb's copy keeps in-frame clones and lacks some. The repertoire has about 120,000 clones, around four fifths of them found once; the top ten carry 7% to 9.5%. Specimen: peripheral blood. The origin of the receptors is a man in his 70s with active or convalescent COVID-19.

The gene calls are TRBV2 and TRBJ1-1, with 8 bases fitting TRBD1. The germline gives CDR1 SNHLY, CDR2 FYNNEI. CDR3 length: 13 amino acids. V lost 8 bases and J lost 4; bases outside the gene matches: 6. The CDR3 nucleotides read TGTGCCAGCGGGACAGGCATCGGCACTGAAGCTTTCTTT. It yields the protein CASGTGIGTEAFF.

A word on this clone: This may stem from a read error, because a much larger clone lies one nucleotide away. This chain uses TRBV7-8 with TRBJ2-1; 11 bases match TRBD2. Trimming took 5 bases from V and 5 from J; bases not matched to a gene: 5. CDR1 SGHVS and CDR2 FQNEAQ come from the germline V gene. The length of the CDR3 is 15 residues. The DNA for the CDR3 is TGTGCCAGCAGCCCGACTAGCGGGAAGAACAATGAGCAGTTCTTC. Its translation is CASSPTSGKNNEQFF.

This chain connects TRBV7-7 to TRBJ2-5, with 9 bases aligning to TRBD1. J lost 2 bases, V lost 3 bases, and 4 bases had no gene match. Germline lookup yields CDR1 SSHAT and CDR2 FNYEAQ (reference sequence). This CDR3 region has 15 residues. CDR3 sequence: CASSLGQGTQETQYF. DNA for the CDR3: TGTGCCAGCAGCTTGGGACAGGGCACTCAAGAGACCCAGTACTTC.

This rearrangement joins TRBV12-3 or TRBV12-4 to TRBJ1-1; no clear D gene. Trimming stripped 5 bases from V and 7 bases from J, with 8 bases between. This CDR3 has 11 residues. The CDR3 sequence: CASSQEDEAFF. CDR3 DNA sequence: TGTGCCAGCAGTCAGGAAGATGAAGCTTTCTTT.

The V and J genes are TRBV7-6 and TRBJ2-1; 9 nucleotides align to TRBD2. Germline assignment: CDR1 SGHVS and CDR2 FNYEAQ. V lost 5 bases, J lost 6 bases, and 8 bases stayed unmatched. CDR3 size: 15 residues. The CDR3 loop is CASSPRTSALNEQFF. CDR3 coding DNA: TGTGCCAGCAGCCCGCGGACTAGCGCCCTCAATGAGCAGTTCTTC. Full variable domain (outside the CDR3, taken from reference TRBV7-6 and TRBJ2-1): GAGVSQSPRYKVTKRGQDVALRCDPISGHVSLYWYRQALGQGPEFLTYFNYEAQQDKSGLPNDRFSAERPEGSISTLTIQRTEQRDSAMYRCASSPRTSALNEQFFGPGTRLTVL.

The CDR3 here is CASNTDRNYGYTF. The DNA of the CDR3 is TGTGCCAGTAACACCGACAGAAACTATGGCTACACCTTC. The rearrangement links TRBV19 to TRBJ1-2; the D gene is possibly TRBD1 (5 bases). The CDR3 extends over 13 amino acids. Germline lookup yields CDR1 LNHDA and CDR2 SQIVND (reference sequence). Between the trimmed V and J ends, which lost 7 bases and 2 bases, there was a span of 11 bases.

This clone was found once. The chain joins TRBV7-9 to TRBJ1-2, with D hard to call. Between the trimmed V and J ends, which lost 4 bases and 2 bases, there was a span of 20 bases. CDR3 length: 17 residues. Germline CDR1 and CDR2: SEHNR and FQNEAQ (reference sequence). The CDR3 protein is CASSSGPGIGVNYGYTF. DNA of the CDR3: TGTGCCAGCAGCTCCGGGCCGGGGATTGGGGTGAACTATGGCTACACCTTC.

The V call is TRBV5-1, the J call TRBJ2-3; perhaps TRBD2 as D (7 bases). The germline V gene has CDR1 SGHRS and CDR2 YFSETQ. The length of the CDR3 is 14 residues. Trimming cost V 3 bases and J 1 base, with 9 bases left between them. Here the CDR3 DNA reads TGCGCCAGCAGCTGGGAGGGGGGCACAGATACGCAGTATTTT. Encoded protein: CASSWEGGTDTQYF.

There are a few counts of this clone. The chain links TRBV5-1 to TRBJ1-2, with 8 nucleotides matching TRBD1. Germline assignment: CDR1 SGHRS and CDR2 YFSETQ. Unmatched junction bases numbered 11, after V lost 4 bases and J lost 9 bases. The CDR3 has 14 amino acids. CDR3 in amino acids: CASSPTSTGESYTF. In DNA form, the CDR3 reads TGCGCCAGCAGCCCCACGTCGACAGGGGAGAGCTACACCTTC.

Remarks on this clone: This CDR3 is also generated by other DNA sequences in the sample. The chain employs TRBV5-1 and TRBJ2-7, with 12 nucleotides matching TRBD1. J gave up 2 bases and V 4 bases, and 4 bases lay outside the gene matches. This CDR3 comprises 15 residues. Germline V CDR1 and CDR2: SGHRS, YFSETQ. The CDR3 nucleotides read TGCGCCAGCAGCGAGGGACAGGGGGCCGCCTACGAGCAGTACTTC. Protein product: CASSEGQGAAYEQYF.

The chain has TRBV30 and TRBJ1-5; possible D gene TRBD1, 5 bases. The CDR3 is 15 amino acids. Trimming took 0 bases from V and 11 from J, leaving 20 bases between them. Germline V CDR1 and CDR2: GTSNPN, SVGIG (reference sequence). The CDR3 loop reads CAWSVAGGDFGAQHF. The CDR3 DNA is TGTGCCTGGAGTGTGGCGGGAGGGGACTTTGGAGCCCAGCATTTT.

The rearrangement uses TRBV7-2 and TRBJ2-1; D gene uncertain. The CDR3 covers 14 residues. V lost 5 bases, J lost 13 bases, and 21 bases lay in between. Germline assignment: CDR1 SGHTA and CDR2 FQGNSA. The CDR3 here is CASSRPGERASQFF. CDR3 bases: TGTGCCAGCAGCCGCCCCGGCGAGAGAGCTAGTCAGTTCTTC.

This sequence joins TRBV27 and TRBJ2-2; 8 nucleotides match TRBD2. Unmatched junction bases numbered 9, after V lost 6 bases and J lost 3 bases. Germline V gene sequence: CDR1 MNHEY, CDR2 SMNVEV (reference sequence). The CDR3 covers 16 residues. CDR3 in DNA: TGTGCCAGCAGCACCATTAGCGGGGTTGACACCGGGGAGCTGTTTTTT. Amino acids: CASSTISGVDTGELFF.

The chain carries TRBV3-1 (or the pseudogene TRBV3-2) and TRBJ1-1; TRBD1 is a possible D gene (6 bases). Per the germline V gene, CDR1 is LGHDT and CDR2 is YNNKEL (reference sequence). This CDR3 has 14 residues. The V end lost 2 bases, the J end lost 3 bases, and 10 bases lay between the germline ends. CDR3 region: CASSQLGGDTEAFF. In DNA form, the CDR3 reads TGTGCCAGCAGCCAACTTGGGGGCGACACTGAAGCTTTCTTT.

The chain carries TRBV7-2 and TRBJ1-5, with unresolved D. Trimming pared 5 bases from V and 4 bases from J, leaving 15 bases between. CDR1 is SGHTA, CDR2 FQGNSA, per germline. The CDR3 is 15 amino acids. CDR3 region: CASSPDWGGNQPQHF. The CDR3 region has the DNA TGTGCCAGCAGCCCAGACTGGGGAGGTAATCAGCCCCAGCATTTT.

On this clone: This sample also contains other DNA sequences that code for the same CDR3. The CDR3 region is CASSQGLAYNEQFF. The DNA for the CDR3 is TGTGCCAGCAGCCAAGGACTGGCCTACAATGAGCAGTTCTTC. The chain couples TRBV7-3 to TRBJ2-1; possible D gene TRBD2, 5 bases. This CDR3 has 14 residues. Germline lookup yields CDR1 SGHTA and CDR2 FQGTGA. V gave up 5 bases and J gave up 2 bases, with 10 bases separating them.

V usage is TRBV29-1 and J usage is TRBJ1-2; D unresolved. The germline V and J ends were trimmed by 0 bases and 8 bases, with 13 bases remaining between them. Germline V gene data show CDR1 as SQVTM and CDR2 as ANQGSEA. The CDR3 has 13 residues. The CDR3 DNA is TGCAGCGTTGAAGATCCCGGGTTCTGGGGCTACACCTTC. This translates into CSVEDPGFWGYTF.

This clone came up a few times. The DNA for the CDR3 is TGTGCCAGCAGCTTAGTCTCCCATTCGGCAGATACGCAGTATTTT. Translated, it gives CASSLVSHSADTQYF. The V gene is TRBV7-6, the J gene TRBJ2-3; D is ambiguous. Trimming removed 1 base at V and 4 bases at J, with 12 bases between. Germline lookup yields CDR1 SGHVS and CDR2 FNYEAQ. The CDR3 runs 15 residues. Combining the CDR3 with reference TRBV7-6 and TRBJ2-3 gives the whole variable domain GAGVSQSPRYKVTKRGQDVALRCDPISGHVSLYWYRQALGQGPEFLTYFNYEAQQDKSGLPNDRFSAERPEGSISTLTIQRTEQRDSAMYRCASSLVSHSADTQYFGPGTRLTVL.

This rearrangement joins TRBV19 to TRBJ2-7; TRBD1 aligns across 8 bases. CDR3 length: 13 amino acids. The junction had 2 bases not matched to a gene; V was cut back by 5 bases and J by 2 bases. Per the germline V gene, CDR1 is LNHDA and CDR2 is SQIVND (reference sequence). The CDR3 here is CASSSDRAYEQYF. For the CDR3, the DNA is TGTGCCAGTAGTTCGGACAGGGCCTACGAGCAGTACTTC.

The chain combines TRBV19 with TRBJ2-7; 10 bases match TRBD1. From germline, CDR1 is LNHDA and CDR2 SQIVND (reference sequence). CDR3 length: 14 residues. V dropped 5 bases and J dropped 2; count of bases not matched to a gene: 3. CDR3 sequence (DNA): TGTGCCAGTAGTCCCGGACAGGGGGCCTACGAGCAGTACTTC. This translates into CASSPGQGAYEQYF. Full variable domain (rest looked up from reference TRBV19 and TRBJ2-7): DGGITQSPKYLFRKEGQNVTLSCEQNLNHDAMYWYRQDPGQGLRLIYYSQIVNDFQKGDIAEGYSVSREKKESFPLTVTSAQKNPTAFYLCASSPGQGAYEQYFGPGTRLTVT.

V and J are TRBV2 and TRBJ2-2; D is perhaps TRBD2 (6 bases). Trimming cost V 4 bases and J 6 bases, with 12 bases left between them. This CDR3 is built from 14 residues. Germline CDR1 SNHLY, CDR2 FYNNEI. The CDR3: CASSVASGAGELFF. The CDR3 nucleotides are TGTGCCAGCAGTGTAGCCTCGGGGGCCGGGGAGCTGTTTTTT.

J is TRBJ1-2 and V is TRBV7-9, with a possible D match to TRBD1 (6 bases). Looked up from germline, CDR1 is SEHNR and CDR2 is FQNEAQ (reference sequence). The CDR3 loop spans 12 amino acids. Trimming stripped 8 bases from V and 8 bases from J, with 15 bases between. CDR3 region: CASWVQGLGYTF. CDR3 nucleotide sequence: TGTGCCAGCTGGGTTCAGGGGCTGGGCTACACCTTC.

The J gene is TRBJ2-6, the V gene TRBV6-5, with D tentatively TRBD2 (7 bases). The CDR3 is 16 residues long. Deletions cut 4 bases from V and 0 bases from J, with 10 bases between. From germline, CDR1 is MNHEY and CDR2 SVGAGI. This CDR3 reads CASSWGGDSGANVLTF. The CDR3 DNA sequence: TGTGCCAGCAGTTGGGGGGGCGACTCTGGGGCCAACGTCCTGACTTTC.